A single sample gave rise to the 32 T cell receptor beta chains below, sequenced in a study of CD8 T cells in Susac syndrome. When the RNA was reverse transcribed, random hexamers were used with an input of roughly 0.45 to 1 ug. TCRdb independently ran MiXCR on the immunoSEQ multiplex PCR reads; one entry per CDR3 protein. This repertoire shows 150,000 to 200,000 distinct CDR3 sequences, about 95% found once; its top ten account for 0.085% to 0.12%. Material: CD4+ T cells from PBMCs. The receptors shown here come from a human donor in good health.

The chain links TRBV24-1 to TRBJ1-2; a weak D match, TRBD1 (6 bases). This CDR3 has 14 residues. Trimming took off 4 bases at V and 4 bases at J, with 12 bases between the two ends. CDR1 KGHDR and CDR2 SFDVKD come from the germline V gene. The CDR3 loop is CATSDPRGIYGYTF. CDR3 bases: TGTGCCACCAGTGACCCCAGGGGAATCTATGGCTACACCTTC.

The V call is TRBV19, the J call TRBJ2-1, with D possibly matching TRBD2 (6 bases). V was clipped by 1 base and J by 2 bases, with 9 bases between them. CDR1 LNHDA and CDR2 SQIVND come from the germline V gene (reference sequence). The CDR3 extends over 15 amino acids. CDR3 loop: CASSIAGGTYNEQFF. CDR3 in DNA: TGTGCCAGTAGTATAGCTGGCGGGACCTACAATGAGCAGTTCTTC. Combining the CDR3 with reference TRBV19 and TRBJ2-1 gives the whole variable domain DGGITQSPKYLFRKEGQNVTLSCEQNLNHDAMYWYRQDPGQGLRLIYYSQIVNDFQKGDIAEGYSVSREKKESFPLTVTSAQKNPTAFYLCASSIAGGTYNEQFFGPGTRLTVL.

This clonotype was detected only once. This chain links TRBV15 with TRBJ2-7, with D unclear. The CDR3 spans 12 residues. Deletions cut 0 bases from V and 6 bases from J, with 6 bases between. Germline V CDR1 and CDR2: LNHNV, YYDKDF (reference sequence). This CDR3 reads CATSRDGTEQYF. As DNA, the CDR3 is TGTGCCACCAGCAGAGATGGAACCGAGCAGTACTTC.

The chain couples TRBV20-1 to TRBJ2-7; no definite D call. V was pared by 6 bases and J by 0 bases, with 12 bases between. Per the germline V gene, CDR1 is DFQATT and CDR2 is SNEGSKA (reference sequence). The CDR3 contains 13 residues. CDR3 sequence reads: CSALRAPSYEQYF. CDR3 DNA: TGCAGTGCACTACGGGCACCCTCCTACGAGCAGTACTTC.

This sequence joins TRBV20-1 and TRBJ2-3; no clear D gene. This CDR3 comprises 14 residues. Per the germline V gene, CDR1 is DFQATT and CDR2 is SNEGSKA (reference sequence). With 0 bases removed from V and 1 base from J, the gap between germline ends came to 8 bases. CDR3 sequence: CSARDFRGTDTQYF. The DNA of the CDR3 is TGCAGTGCTAGAGATTTTAGGGGCACAGATACGCAGTATTTT.

The chain joins TRBV28 to TRBJ1-3, with D uncertain. The CDR3 is 19 residues long. The V end lost 3 bases, the J end lost 4 bases, and 25 bases lay between the germline ends. Germline V gene sequence: CDR1 MDHEN, CDR2 SYDVKM. The chain's CDR3 is CASSFGEEPSGSWGNTIYF. In DNA form, the CDR3 reads TGTGCCAGCAGTTTTGGAGAGGAGCCCTCCGGCTCATGGGGAAACACCATATATTTT.

The chain combines TRBV20-1 with TRBJ2-3; D tentatively reads TRBD1 or TRBD2 (5 bases each). The CDR3 totals 15 residues. Germline V gene data show CDR1 as DFQATT and CDR2 as SNEGSKA (reference sequence). V was clipped by 6 bases and J by 2 bases, with 18 bases between them. CDR3 sequence reads: CSAIPPGRNTDTQYF. DNA of the CDR3: TGCAGTGCCATACCTCCGGGACGTAACACAGATACGCAGTATTTT.

The rearrangement links TRBV7-9 to TRBJ2-3; TRBD1 might be the D (6 bases). Trimming removed 2 bases at V and 7 bases at J, with 13 bases between. The length of the CDR3 is 14 residues. Germline CDR1 reads SEHNR; CDR2 reads FQNEAQ (reference sequence). Here the CDR3 reads CASSLTGTSNTQYF. The CDR3, as DNA: TGTGCCAGCAGCTTAACAGGGACATCGAATACGCAGTATTTT. Together with reference TRBV7-9 and TRBJ2-3, the CDR3 gives the full variable domain: DTGVSQNPRHKITKRGQNVTFRCDPISEHNRLYWYRQTLGQGPEFLTYFQNEAQLEKSRLLSDRFSAERPKGSFSTLEIQRTEQGDSAMYLCASSLTGTSNTQYFGPGTRLTVL.

V usage is TRBV6-2 or TRBV6-3 and J usage is TRBJ2-1; 13 nucleotides match TRBD2. The CDR3 is made up of 17 amino acids. The germline V gene has CDR1 MNHEY and CDR2 SVGEGT. V was pared by 2 bases and J by 6 bases, with 7 bases of the junction left unmatched. Here the CDR3 DNA reads TGTGCCAGCAGTTACCTACCGGGACTAGCGGGACCCAATGAGCAGTTCTTC. As protein: CASSYLPGLAGPNEQFF.

J is TRBJ2-5 and V is TRBV4-3, with D hard to call. This CDR3 is 17 amino acids long. Germline assignment: CDR1 LGHNA and CDR2 YSLEER. Between the trimmed V and J ends, which lost 0 bases and 2 bases, there was a span of 16 bases. CDR3 nucleotide sequence: TGCGCCAGCAGCCAAGATCAGGTTTGGTGGAGACAAGAGACCCAGTACTTC. Its translation is CASSQDQVWWRQETQYF.

On this clonotype: An end of the junction differs from the germline gene, which may be a read error. V and J are TRBV29-1 and TRBJ2-7, with D perhaps TRBD2 (6 bases). Germline values: CDR1 SQVTM, CDR2 ANQGSEA. This CDR3 has 11 amino acids. DNA for the CDR3: TGCAACGGGAGTAGTCAGGACGAGCAGTGCTTC. Protein: CNGSSQDEQCF.

This rearrangement joins TRBV18 to TRBJ2-3, with 11 bases that match TRBD1. From germline, CDR1 is KGHSH and CDR2 LQKENI. The ends lost 6 bases at V and 1 base at J; junction bases unmatched: 3. This CDR3 comprises 15 residues. The CDR3 DNA reads as TGTGCCAGCTCGCCGGACAGGGGGCGCACAGATACGCAGTATTTT. Translating gives CASSPDRGRTDTQYF.

There are a few counts of this clonotype. The gene calls are TRBV19 and TRBJ2-7, with 8 bases fitting TRBD2. CDR3 length: 14 amino acids. Germline lookup yields CDR1 LNHDA and CDR2 SQIVND (reference sequence). V was clipped by 5 bases and J by 3 bases; unmatched bases: 6. The CDR3 region has the DNA TGTGCCAGTAGTCTCATGAGCGGGAGCTACGAGCAGTACTTC. It is translated as CASSLMSGSYEQYF. Looking up the rest from reference TRBV19 and TRBJ2-7 gives the full variable domain: DGGITQSPKYLFRKEGQNVTLSCEQNLNHDAMYWYRQDPGQGLRLIYYSQIVNDFQKGDIAEGYSVSREKKESFPLTVTSAQKNPTAFYLCASSLMSGSYEQYFGPGTRLTVT.

In this sample, this clonotype turned up a few times. This sequence joins TRBV3-1 and TRBJ2-7; 12 bases map to TRBD2. Germline V gene lookup returns CDR1 LGHDT and CDR2 YNNKEL (reference sequence). After removal of 4 bases from V and 4 bases from J, the junction contained 5 bases not matched to a gene. This CDR3 region has 15 residues. The CDR3: CASSPRLAGAYEQYF. The CDR3 nucleotides read TGTGCCAGCAGCCCGCGACTAGCGGGAGCGTACGAGCAGTACTTC.

This clonotype has a single count. V usage is TRBV20-1 and J usage is TRBJ2-3; TRBD2 matches 7 bases. The CDR3 totals 14 residues. V lost 2 bases and J lost 4; bases outside the gene matches: 6. Germline loops: CDR1 DFQATT, CDR2 SNEGSKA (reference sequence). This chain's CDR3 is CSARMPTSPDTQYF. As DNA, the CDR3 is TGCAGTGCTAGAATGCCGACTAGCCCAGATACGCAGTATTTT.

The chain carries TRBV29-1 and TRBJ1-1; the D gene is possibly TRBD1 (5 bases). The V and J ends lost 4 bases and 0 bases respectively, with 12 bases between them. This CDR3 spans 14 amino acids. Germline loops: CDR1 SQVTM, CDR2 ANQGSEA. CDR3: CSVALDSLNTEAFF. Here the CDR3 DNA reads TGCAGCGTTGCCCTTGACAGTTTGAACACTGAAGCTTTCTTT.

The chain links TRBV20-1 to TRBJ1-2, with no clear D. The V end lost 1 base, the J end lost 2 bases, and 17 bases lay between the germline ends. There are 16 residues in the CDR3. CDR1 is DFQATT, CDR2 SNEGSKA, per germline (reference sequence). CDR3 residues: CSARGAGGGLNYGYTF. Written as DNA, the CDR3 is TGCAGTGCTAGAGGGGCGGGAGGAGGACTAAACTATGGCTACACCTTC.

The V call is TRBV3-1, the J call TRBJ2-2, with TRBD1 identical over 10 bases. V lost 6 bases and J lost 4; bases outside the gene matches: 8. Germline V gene data show CDR1 as LGHDT and CDR2 as YNNKEL (reference sequence). The CDR3 is 16 amino acids. The DNA for the CDR3 is TGTGCCAGCAGTCCCTTGGGACAGGGGCCCACCGGGGAGCTGTTTTTT. It is translated as CASSPLGQGPTGELFF.

The rearrangement joins TRBV5-4 to TRBJ1-2; TRBD1 matches at 10 bases. CDR3 size: 16 residues. Germline assignment: CDR1 SGHNT and CDR2 YYREEE (reference sequence). J was trimmed by 4 bases and V by 5 bases; bases with no gene match: 11. CDR3 in DNA: TGTGCCAGCAGACGTGCAGACAGGGGGCGAGGCTATGGCTACACCTTC. It encodes CASRRADRGRGYGYTF.

The chain recombines TRBV28 with TRBJ2-1, with TRBD2 matching over 11 bases. V dropped 2 bases and J dropped 4; count of bases not matched to a gene: 7. The germline CDR1 and CDR2 sequences are MDHEN and SYDVKM. The CDR3 runs to 17 residues. The CDR3 DNA sequence: TGTGCCAGCAGTTTAGTTCATAGCGGGAGGGGTTACAATGAGCAGTTCTTC. Translated, it gives CASSLVHSGRGYNEQFF. Supplemented by reference TRBV28 and TRBJ2-1, the full variable domain reads DVKVTQSSRYLVKRTGEKVFLECVQDMDHENMFWYRQDPGLGLRLIYFSYDVKMKEKGDIPEGYSVSREKKERFSLILESASTNQTSMYLCASSLVHSGRGYNEQFFGPGTRLTVL.

The CDR3 coding sequence is TGTGCCAGCTCACGGGATTACCACAAGCAGTTCTTC. Its protein is CASSRDYHKQFF. The chain joins TRBV18 to TRBJ2-1; unclear D gene. The CDR3 is made up of 12 amino acids. With 4 bases removed from V and 11 bases from J, the gap between germline ends came to 12 bases. Germline V gene lookup returns CDR1 KGHSH and CDR2 LQKENI.

The chain links TRBV3-1 to TRBJ2-2; 9 bases are a match to TRBD1. This CDR3 is built from 14 residues. The germline V gene encodes CDR1 LGHDT and CDR2 YNNKEL (reference sequence). The V segment lost 6 bases and the J segment 4 bases; nucleotides outside the gene matches: 3. For the CDR3, the DNA is TGTGCCAGCAGTCGGACAGGGGCCACCGGGGAGCTGTTTTTT. This encodes CASSRTGATGELFF.

The V and J genes are TRBV28 and TRBJ2-7, with TRBD2 matching 16 bases. V lost 6 bases to trimming and J lost 2 bases; unmatched junction nucleotides: 10. CDR3 length: 18 residues. The germline CDR1 and CDR2 sequences are MDHEN and SYDVKM. The CDR3 loop reads CASSPPLGTSGRAYEQYF. In DNA, the CDR3 is TGTGCCAGCAGCCCGCCTCTCGGGACTAGCGGGAGGGCCTACGAGCAGTACTTC. The whole variable domain, filled in from reference TRBV28 and TRBJ2-7, reads DVKVTQSSRYLVKRTGEKVFLECVQDMDHENMFWYRQDPGLGLRLIYFSYDVKMKEKGDIPEGYSVSREKKERFSLILESASTNQTSMYLCASSPPLGTSGRAYEQYFGPGTRLTVT.

The chain combines TRBV30 with TRBJ1-5; D remains unclear. The ends were cut back, 0 bases at V and 3 bases at J, with 9 bases in the middle. Germline V lookup: CDR1 GTSNPN, CDR2 SVGIG (reference sequence). This CDR3 has 14 amino acids. The CDR3 spells CAWSVSVLNQPQHF. The CDR3 region has the DNA TGTGCCTGGAGTGTATCCGTGCTCAATCAGCCCCAGCATTTT. Drawing the rest from reference TRBV30 and TRBJ1-5, the complete variable domain is SQTIHQWPATLVQPVGSPLSLECTVEGTSNPNLYWYRQAAGRGLQLLFYSVGIGQISSEVPQNLSASRPQDRQFILSSKKLLLSDSGFYLCAWSVSVLNQPQHFGDGTRLSIL.

The J gene is TRBJ1-5, the V gene TRBV7-2; unclear D gene. The CDR3 spans 13 residues. The germline CDR1 and CDR2 sequences are SGHTA and FQGNSA. V was pared by 1 base and J by 7 bases, with 8 bases between. CDR3: CASSLDRMQPQHF. The DNA of the CDR3 is TGTGCCAGCAGCTTAGATCGGATGCAGCCCCAGCATTTT.

The rearrangement links TRBV5-1 to TRBJ2-3, with TRBD2 identical over 9 bases. CDR1 is SGHRS and CDR2 is YFSETQ in the germline V gene. The ends lost 4 bases at V and 2 bases at J; junction bases unmatched: 5. There are 15 residues in the CDR3. Written as DNA, the CDR3 is TGCGCCAGCAGCGGGACTAGCTTAGACACAGATACGCAGTATTTT. Translated, it gives CASSGTSLDTDTQYF.

The V call is TRBV20-1, the J call TRBJ2-1; a possible D gene is TRBD2 (5 bases). Per germline, CDR1 DFQATT and CDR2 SNEGSKA (reference sequence). CDR3 length: 14 amino acids. The ends were cut back, 0 bases at V and 7 bases at J, with 13 bases in the middle. This CDR3 reads CSARDPSMVNEQFF. The CDR3 DNA reads TGCAGTGCTAGAGACCCTAGCATGGTAAATGAGCAGTTCTTC.

The chain has TRBV29-1 and TRBJ1-1, with a possible D match to TRBD1 (6 bases). V lost 7 bases and J 3 bases, leaving 15 bases between the germline ends. From germline, CDR1 is SQVTM and CDR2 ANQGSEA. The CDR3 spans 13 residues. The CDR3: CSGLQGRDTEAFF. DNA for the CDR3: TGCAGCGGACTACAGGGACGAGACACTGAAGCTTTCTTT.

The V gene is TRBV3-1, the J gene TRBJ1-5; TRBD1 is a possible D gene (6 bases). The CDR3 consists of 14 residues. V lost 4 bases and J 5 bases, leaving 12 bases between the germline ends. Germline CDR1 and CDR2: LGHDT and YNNKEL (reference sequence). For the CDR3, the DNA is TGTGCCAGCAGCCCAGGGACAAGTCATCAGCCCCAGCATTTT. Translation: CASSPGTSHQPQHF.

The V call is TRBV6-2 or TRBV6-3, the J call TRBJ2-1, with TRBD2 matching 7 bases. Unmatched junction bases numbered 6, after V lost 1 base and J lost 9 bases. From germline, CDR1 is MNHEY and CDR2 SVGEGT. CDR3 size: 14 residues. CDR3 nucleotide sequence: TGTGCCAGCAGTTACTGGCGGGAGAGCGGTGAGCAGTTCTTC. As protein: CASSYWRESGEQFF.

This chain connects TRBV29-1 to TRBJ2-5; TRBD2 aligns across 8 bases. The CDR3 is 14 residues long. The V gene's germline CDR1 is SQVTM and CDR2 ANQGSEA. Unmatched junction bases numbered 9, after V lost 4 bases and J lost 5 bases. The CDR3 region is CSVAARGGGETQYF. The CDR3 coding sequence is TGCAGCGTTGCCGCCCGGGGGGGCGGGGAGACCCAGTACTTC.

The rearrangement joins TRBV20-1 to TRBJ1-2; D possibly corresponds to TRBD1 (5 bases). This CDR3 is 12 amino acids long. Trimming shortened V by 0 bases and J by 6 bases, and 8 bases separated the two germline ends. Per the germline V gene, CDR1 is DFQATT and CDR2 is SNEGSKA (reference sequence). The CDR3 coding sequence is TGCAGTGCTAGAGATCAAGGGGATGGCTACACCTTC. Amino acid sequence: CSARDQGDGYTF.